This T cell receptor (beta chain) was recovered during a study of T cell responses to AZD1222 COVID-19 vaccine. Libraries were prepared by immunoSEQ multiplex PCR; TCRdb keeps only in-frame clonotypes and omits some of them. In total, the table holds about 140,000 clones. The germline CDR1 and CDR2 sequences are DFQATT and SNEGSKA (reference sequence). The CDR3 spans 14 residues. V lost 3 bases and J lost 6, with 15 bases in between. This sequence joins TRBV20-1 and TRBJ2-1, with D possibly being TRBD2 (6 bases). The sample comprised peripheral blood. This clonotype was sampled from an adult in good health. The CDR3 DNA follows: TGCAGTGCTAGTGGAGGGGTTTTAGGCAATGAGCAGTTCTTC. Translated, it gives CSASGGVLGNEQFF.